These 17 T cell receptor beta chains were sequenced from one sample in a study of cytomegalovirus exposure and HLA in healthy donors. PCR employed 60 Vbeta and 13 Jbeta primers. Sequencing used immunoSEQ multiplex PCR; TCRdb keeps in-frame clones, though not all of them. The sample shows 45,000 to 55,000 clones, roughly 60% of them seen only once. The specimen sequenced was PBMCs. The source of these receptors is a human donor in good health.

This clone was recorded a few times. The chain recombines TRBV4-1 with TRBJ2-3; 14 positions agree with TRBD2. The ends lost 3 bases at V and 5 bases at J; junction bases unmatched: 7. Germline lookup yields CDR1 MGHRA and CDR2 YSYEKL. The length of the CDR3 is 17 residues. CDR3 protein: CASSHPTSGGAGDTQYF. In DNA, the CDR3 is TGCGCCAGCAGCCATCCGACTAGCGGGGGGGCAGGAGATACGCAGTATTTT.

This clone has only a few counts. This CDR3 is CASSWDRGDTGELFF. The CDR3 bases are TGTGCCAGCAGCTGGGACAGGGGGGACACCGGGGAGCTGTTTTTT. V and J are TRBV7-9 and TRBJ2-2; 11 positions match TRBD1. V was pared by 4 bases and J by 3 bases, with 1 base of the junction left unmatched. The germline V gene encodes CDR1 SEHNR and CDR2 FQNEAQ (reference sequence). This CDR3 region has 15 residues. The full variable domain, rest sourced from reference TRBV7-9 and TRBJ2-2, is DTGVSQNPRHKITKRGQNVTFRCDPISEHNRLYWYRQTLGQGPEFLTYFQNEAQLEKSRLLSDRFSAERPKGSFSTLEIQRTEQGDSAMYLCASSWDRGDTGELFFGEGSRLTVL.

The CDR3 region is CASRGERTGGSEQYF. The CDR3 DNA is TGTGCCAGCAGGGGGGAACGTACCGGGGGATCCGAGCAGTACTTC. The chain uses TRBV2 and TRBJ2-7; perhaps TRBD2 as D (6 bases). The CDR3 spans 15 residues. Deletions cut 6 bases from V and 6 bases from J, with 21 bases between. Per the germline V gene, CDR1 is SNHLY and CDR2 is FYNNEI.

There are a few counts of this clone. This chain joins TRBV2 and TRBJ1-2; 8 bases fit TRBD1. This CDR3 is 15 amino acids long. V was pared by 2 bases and J by 4 bases, with 6 bases of the junction left unmatched. Germline assignment: CDR1 SNHLY and CDR2 FYNNEI. Here the CDR3 DNA reads TGTGCCAGCAGTGAATCAGGGGGCTCTTCCTATGGCTACACCTTC. Translation gives CASSESGGSSYGYTF.

This clone was counted between two and nine times. The chain joins TRBV5-4 to TRBJ2-5, with 12 nucleotides matching TRBD2. This CDR3 has 17 amino acids. V shed 4 bases, J shed 5 bases, and the junction held 12 bases outside the gene matches. From germline, CDR1 is SGHNT and CDR2 YYREEE (reference sequence). The DNA of the CDR3 is TGTGCCAGCAGCGTTTTGACTAGCGGGGGCCTGGGGGAGACCCAGTACTTC. Its translation: CASSVLTSGGLGETQYF.

This chain uses TRBV9 with TRBJ2-1, with 8 bases matching TRBD1. This CDR3 contains 15 residues. The germline CDR1 and CDR2 sequences are SGDLS and YYNGEE. The ends lost 1 base at V and 7 bases at J; junction bases unmatched: 7. CDR3: CASSVSGTGPNEQFF. The CDR3 region has the DNA TGTGCCAGCAGCGTATCCGGGACAGGACCGAATGAGCAGTTCTTC.

This chain links TRBV6-5 with TRBJ1-2, with D possibly matching TRBD1 (6 bases). The V and J ends lost 6 bases and 5 bases respectively, with 19 bases between them. Per germline, CDR1 MNHEY and CDR2 SVGAGI. CDR3 length: 15 amino acids. This CDR3 is CASRPPGAEIYGYTF. CDR3 bases: TGTGCCAGCAGGCCTCCAGGGGCAGAAATATATGGCTACACCTTC.

This chain joins TRBV5-1 and TRBJ2-7, with 7 bases matching TRBD1. The CDR3 sequence is 13 residues long. J was trimmed by 6 bases and V by 4 bases; bases with no gene match: 7. Germline V gene sequence: CDR1 SGHRS, CDR2 YFSETQ. This chain's CDR3 is CASSVDRRGEQYF. DNA of the CDR3: TGCGCCAGCAGCGTGGACAGGCGTGGCGAGCAGTACTTC.

The V and J genes are TRBV5-4 and TRBJ2-7; 9 bases line up with TRBD1. Germline V gives CDR1 SGHNT, CDR2 YYREEE (reference sequence). V shed 5 bases, J shed 3 bases, and the junction held 9 bases outside the gene matches. This CDR3 region has 15 residues. The CDR3 region is CASRTTGGSVYEQYF. The CDR3 DNA reads TGTGCCAGCAGAACGACAGGGGGAAGCGTCTACGAGCAGTACTTC.

This rearrangement joins TRBV6-1 to TRBJ2-5; possible D gene TRBD1, 5 bases. The CDR3 consists of 13 residues. CDR1 is MNHNS and CDR2 is SASEGT in the germline V gene. Trimming removed 5 bases at V and 3 bases at J, with 10 bases between. CDR3 protein: CASSRSGKETQYF. CDR3 DNA sequence: TGTGCCAGCAGTAGGTCAGGGAAAGAGACCCAGTACTTC.

This sequence joins TRBV19 and TRBJ2-7, with TRBD1 matching 9 bases. The germline V gene encodes CDR1 LNHDA and CDR2 SQIVND (reference sequence). This CDR3 contains 16 residues. The V and J ends lost 2 bases and 7 bases, in that order; junction bases with no gene match: 12. The CDR3 is CASSIPWGQGGKEQYF. DNA for the CDR3: TGTGCCAGTAGTATACCTTGGGGACAGGGAGGGAAGGAGCAGTACTTC.

This clone was seen more than once but under ten times. The chain's CDR3 is CSVQTSGGYNEQFF. Here the CDR3 DNA reads TGCAGCGTCCAGACTAGCGGGGGTTACAATGAGCAGTTCTTC. The J gene is TRBJ2-1, the V gene TRBV29-1, with TRBD2 matching over 12 bases. Per germline, CDR1 SQVTM and CDR2 ANQGSEA. V was clipped by 6 bases and J by 4 bases; unmatched bases: 4. The length of the CDR3 is 14 residues.

This chain connects TRBV30 to TRBJ1-4; no firm D call. The length of the CDR3 is 12 residues. V was clipped by 0 bases and J by 10 bases, with 9 bases between them. Germline CDR1 is GTSNPN and CDR2 is SVGIG (reference sequence). As DNA, the CDR3 is TGTGCCTGGAGTGTGCCAGGTCGAAAACTGTTTTTT. It encodes CAWSVPGRKLFF.

The genes are TRBV28 and TRBJ2-3, with 7 bases aligning to TRBD2. CDR3 length: 13 amino acids. The trim removed 4 bases at V and 3 bases at J, leaving 1 base unmatched. From germline, CDR1 is MDHEN and CDR2 SYDVKM. The DNA of the CDR3 is TGTGCCAGCAGTTCGGGGGGTACAGATACGCAGTATTTT. It translates to CASSSGGTDTQYF.

This chain connects TRBV4-1 to TRBJ2-7, with 11 bases aligning to TRBD1. V was pared by 4 bases and J by 2 bases, with 4 bases of the junction left unmatched. Germline-derived CDR1 and CDR2 are MGHRA and YSYEKL. CDR3 size: 15 residues. The CDR3 loop is CASSPGQGAAYEQYF. CDR3 nucleotide sequence: TGCGCCAGCAGCCCCGGACAGGGGGCGGCCTACGAGCAGTACTTC.

V usage is TRBV5-5 and J usage is TRBJ2-7; D is unclear. Germline V gene data show CDR1 as SGHKS and CDR2 as YYEKEE (reference sequence). V lost 4 bases to trimming and J lost 4 bases, with 15 bases between them. This CDR3 region has 14 residues. For the CDR3, the DNA is TGTGCCAGCAGCGCTCCTGGTATCCAGTACGAGCAGTACTTC. Encoded protein: CASSAPGIQYEQYF.

The rearrangement uses TRBV5-1 and TRBJ2-3; 8 bases are shared with TRBD2. Germline V CDR1 and CDR2: SGHRS, YFSETQ. CDR3 length: 15 residues. The junction had 6 bases not matched to a gene; V was cut back by 4 bases and J by 2 bases. This CDR3 reads CASSQGLANTDTQYF. The CDR3 DNA follows: TGCGCCAGCAGCCAAGGACTAGCCAACACAGATACGCAGTATTTT.